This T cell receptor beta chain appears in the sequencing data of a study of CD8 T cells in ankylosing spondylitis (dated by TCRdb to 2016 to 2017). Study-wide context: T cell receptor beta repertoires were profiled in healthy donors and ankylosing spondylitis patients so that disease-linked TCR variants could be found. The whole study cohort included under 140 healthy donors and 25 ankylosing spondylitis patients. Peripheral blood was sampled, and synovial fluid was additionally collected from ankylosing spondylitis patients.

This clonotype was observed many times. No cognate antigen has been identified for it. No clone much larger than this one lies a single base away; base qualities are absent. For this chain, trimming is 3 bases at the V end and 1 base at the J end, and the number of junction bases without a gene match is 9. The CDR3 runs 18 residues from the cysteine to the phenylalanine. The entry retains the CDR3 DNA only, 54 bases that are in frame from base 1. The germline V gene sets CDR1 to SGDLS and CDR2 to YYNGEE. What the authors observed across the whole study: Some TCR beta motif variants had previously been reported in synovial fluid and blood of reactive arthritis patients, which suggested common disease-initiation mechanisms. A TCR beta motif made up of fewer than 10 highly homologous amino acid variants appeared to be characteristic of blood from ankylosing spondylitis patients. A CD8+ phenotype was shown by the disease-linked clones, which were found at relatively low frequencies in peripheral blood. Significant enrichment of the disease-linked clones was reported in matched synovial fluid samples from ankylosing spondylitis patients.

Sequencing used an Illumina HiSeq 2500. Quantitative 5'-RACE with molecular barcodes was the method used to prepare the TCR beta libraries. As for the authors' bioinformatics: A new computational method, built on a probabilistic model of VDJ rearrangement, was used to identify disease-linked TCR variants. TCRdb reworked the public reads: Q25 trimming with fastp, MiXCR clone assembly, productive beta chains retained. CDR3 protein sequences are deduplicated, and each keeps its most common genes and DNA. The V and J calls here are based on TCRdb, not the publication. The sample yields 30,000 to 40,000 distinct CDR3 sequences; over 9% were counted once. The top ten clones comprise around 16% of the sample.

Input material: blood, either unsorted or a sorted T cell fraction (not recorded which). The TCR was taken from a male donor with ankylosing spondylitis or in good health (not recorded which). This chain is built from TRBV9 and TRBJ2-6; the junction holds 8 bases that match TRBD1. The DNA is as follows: TGTGCCAGCAGCGGTGAGACAGGGGTGGCGTCTGGGGCCAACGTCCTGACTTTC. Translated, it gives CASSGETGVASGANVLTF.